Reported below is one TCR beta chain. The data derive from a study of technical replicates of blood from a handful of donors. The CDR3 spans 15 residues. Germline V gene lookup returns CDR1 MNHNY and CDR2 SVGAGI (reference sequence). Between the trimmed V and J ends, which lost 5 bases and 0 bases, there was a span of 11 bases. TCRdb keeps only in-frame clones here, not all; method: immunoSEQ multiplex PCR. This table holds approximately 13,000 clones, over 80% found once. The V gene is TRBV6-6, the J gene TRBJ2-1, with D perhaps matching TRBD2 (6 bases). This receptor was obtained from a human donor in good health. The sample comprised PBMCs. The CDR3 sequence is CASSRGTSSYNEQFF. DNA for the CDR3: TGTGCCAGCAGTCGGGGGACTTCCTCCTACAATGAGCAGTTCTTC.